This T cell receptor (beta chain) is from a study of CD8 T cells in Susac syndrome. Study-wide background: Clinical remission applied to roughly 8 sequenced Susac syndrome patients, and roughly 6 had active disease.

After extraction with the RNeasy kit, roughly 0.5 to 1 ug of the RNA was reverse transcribed using random hexamers. Using its own MiXCR run on the immunoSEQ multiplex PCR reads, TCRdb lists one record per CDR3 protein. The sample contains around 71,000 distinct CDR3 sequences, 93% of which appear only once. There are 12 residues in the CDR3. From germline, CDR1 is MNHEY and CDR2 SVGAGI. Losses at the gene ends were 5 bases for V and 6 bases for J; bases not matched to a gene: 2. The receptor was derived from a human donor with Susac syndrome. This chain joins TRBV6-5 and TRBJ1-2; 8 nucleotides match TRBD1. The sequenced sample was CD4+ T cells from PBMCs. CDR3 sequence (DNA): TGTGCCAGCAGTCGACAGGGGAATGGCTACACCTTC. This sequence encodes CASSRQGNGYTF.